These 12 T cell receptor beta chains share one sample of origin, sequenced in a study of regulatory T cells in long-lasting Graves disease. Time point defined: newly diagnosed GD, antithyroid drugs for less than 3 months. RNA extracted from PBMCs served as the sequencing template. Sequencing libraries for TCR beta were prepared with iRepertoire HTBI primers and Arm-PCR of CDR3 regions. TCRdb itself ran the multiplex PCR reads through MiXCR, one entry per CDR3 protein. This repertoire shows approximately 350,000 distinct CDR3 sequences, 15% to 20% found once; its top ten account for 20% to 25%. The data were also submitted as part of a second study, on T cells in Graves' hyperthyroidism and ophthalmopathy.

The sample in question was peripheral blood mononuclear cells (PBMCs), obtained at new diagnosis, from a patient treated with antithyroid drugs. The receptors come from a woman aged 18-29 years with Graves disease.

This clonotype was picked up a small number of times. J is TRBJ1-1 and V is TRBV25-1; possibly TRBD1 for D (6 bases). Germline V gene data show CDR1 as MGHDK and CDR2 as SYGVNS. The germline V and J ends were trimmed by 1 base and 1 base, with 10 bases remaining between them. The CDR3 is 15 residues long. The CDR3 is CASSESGGRNTEAFF. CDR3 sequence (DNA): TGTGCCAGCAGTGAATCCGGGGGGCGGAACACTGAAGCTTTCTTT.

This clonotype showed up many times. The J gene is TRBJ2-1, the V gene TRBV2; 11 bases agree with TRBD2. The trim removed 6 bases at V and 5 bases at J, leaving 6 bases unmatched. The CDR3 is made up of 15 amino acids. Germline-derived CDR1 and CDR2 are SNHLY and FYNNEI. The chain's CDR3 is CASRAGLAAHNEQFF. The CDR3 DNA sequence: TGTGCCAGCAGGGCGGGACTAGCGGCACACAATGAGCAGTTCTTC.

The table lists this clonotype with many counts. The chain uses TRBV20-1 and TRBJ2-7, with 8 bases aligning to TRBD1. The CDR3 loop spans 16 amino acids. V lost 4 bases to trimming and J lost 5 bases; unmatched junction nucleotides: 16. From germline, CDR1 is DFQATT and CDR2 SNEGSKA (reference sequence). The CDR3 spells CSANLPQDRVNHEQYF. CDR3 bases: TGCAGTGCTAATCTTCCTCAGGACAGGGTTAATCACGAGCAGTACTTC.

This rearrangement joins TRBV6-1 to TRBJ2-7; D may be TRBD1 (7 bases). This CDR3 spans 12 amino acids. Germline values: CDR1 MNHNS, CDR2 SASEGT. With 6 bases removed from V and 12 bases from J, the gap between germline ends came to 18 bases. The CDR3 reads CASSSQGGKGYF. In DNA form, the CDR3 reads TGTGCCAGCAGCTCCCAGGGGGGTAAGGGGTACTTC.

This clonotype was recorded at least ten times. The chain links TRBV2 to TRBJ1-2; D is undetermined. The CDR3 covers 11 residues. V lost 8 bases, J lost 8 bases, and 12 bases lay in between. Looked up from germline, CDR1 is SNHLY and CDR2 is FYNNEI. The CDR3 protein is CASLLPRGYTF. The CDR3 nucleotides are TGTGCCAGCCTCCTCCCTCGGGGCTACACCTTC.

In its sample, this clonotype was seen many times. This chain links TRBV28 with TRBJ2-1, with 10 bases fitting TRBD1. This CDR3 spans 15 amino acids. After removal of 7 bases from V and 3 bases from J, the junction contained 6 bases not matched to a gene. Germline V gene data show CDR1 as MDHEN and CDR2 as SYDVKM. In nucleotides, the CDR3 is TGTGCCAGCATATCCGGGACAGGGGACTACAATGAGCAGTTCTTC. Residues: CASISGTGDYNEQFF.

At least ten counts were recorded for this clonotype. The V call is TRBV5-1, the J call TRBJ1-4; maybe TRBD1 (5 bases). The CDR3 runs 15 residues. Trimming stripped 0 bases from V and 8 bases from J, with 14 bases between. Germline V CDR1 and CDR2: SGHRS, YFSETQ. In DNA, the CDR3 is TGCGCCAGCAGCTTGGGGTCGACAGTCGACGAAAAACTGTTTTTT. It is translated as CASSLGSTVDEKLFF.

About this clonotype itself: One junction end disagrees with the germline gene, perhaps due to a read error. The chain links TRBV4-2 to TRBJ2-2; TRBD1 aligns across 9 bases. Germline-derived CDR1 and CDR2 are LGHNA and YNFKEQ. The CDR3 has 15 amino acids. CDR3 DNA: TGTGCCAGCAGACAAGGACAGGGGATGGTCGGGGAGCTGTTTTTT. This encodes CASRQGQGMVGELFF.

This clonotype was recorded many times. Here the CDR3 reads CASSPRTTSNNEQFF. The CDR3 nucleotides are TGCGCCAGCAGCCCTCGAACGACCTCGAACAATGAGCAGTTCTTC. The rearrangement links TRBV5-1 to TRBJ2-1; D unclear. The V gene lost 4 bases and the J gene lost 5 bases, with 16 bases spanning the gap. This CDR3 region has 15 residues. Germline V CDR1 and CDR2: SGHRS, YFSETQ.

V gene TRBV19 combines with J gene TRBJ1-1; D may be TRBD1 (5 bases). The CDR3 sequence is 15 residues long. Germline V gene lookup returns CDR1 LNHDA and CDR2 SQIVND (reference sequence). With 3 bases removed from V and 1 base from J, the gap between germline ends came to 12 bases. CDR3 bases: TGTGCCAGTAGTATTCTCCCAGGGAAGAACACTGAAGCTTTCTTT. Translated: CASSILPGKNTEAFF.

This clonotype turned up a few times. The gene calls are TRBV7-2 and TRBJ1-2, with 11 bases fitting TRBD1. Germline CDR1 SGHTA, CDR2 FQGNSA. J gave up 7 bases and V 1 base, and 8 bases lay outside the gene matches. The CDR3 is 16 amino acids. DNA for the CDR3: TGTGCCAGCAGCTTAGGCTCGGACAGGGGGCGTCGTGGCTACACCTTC. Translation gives CASSLGSDRGRRGYTF.

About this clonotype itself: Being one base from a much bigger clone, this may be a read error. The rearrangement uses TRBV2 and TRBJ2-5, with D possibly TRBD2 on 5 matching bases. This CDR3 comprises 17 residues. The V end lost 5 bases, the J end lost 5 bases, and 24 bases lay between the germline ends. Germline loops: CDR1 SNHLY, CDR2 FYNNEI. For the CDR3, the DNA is TGTGCCAGCAGTAGGGCAGGCGGTTACGCTAGCCGGGAGACCCAGTACTTC. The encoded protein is CASSRAGGYASRETQYF.